The 5 T cell receptor beta chains reported below all come from one sample, sequenced in a study of monozygotic twins with inflammatory bowel disease. Reanalyzing the 5' RACE reads, TCRdb keeps one entry per CDR3 protein, without DNA. The listing contains 110,000 or so distinct CDR3 sequences. Material: blood. The source of these receptors is a human donor with ulcerative colitis or Crohn's disease, or a healthy co-twin of an affected twin (not recorded which).

This rearrangement joins TRBV6-5 to TRBJ1-2; TCRdb picks TRBD1, but there is no DNA to check that call. This CDR3 contains 17 residues. CDR1 and CDR2 (germline): MNHEY, SVGAGI. The CDR3 is CASSYSSWGRANYGYTF.

The V call is TRBV20-1, the J call TRBJ1-1. From germline, CDR1 is DFQATT and CDR2 SNEGSKA (reference sequence). The CDR3 length is 11 residues. This chain's CDR3 is CSVYRSTEAFF.

The chain is built from TRBV5-1 and TRBJ2-3. This CDR3 contains 13 residues. The germline CDR1 and CDR2 sequences are SGHRS and YFSETQ. This chain's CDR3 is CASSLDITDTQYF.

This chain links TRBV20-1 with TRBJ2-5. There are 11 residues in the CDR3. Per the germline V gene, CDR1 is DFQATT and CDR2 is SNEGSKA (reference sequence). CDR3 sequence: CSATWKETQYF.

The chain employs TRBV7-2 and TRBJ2-2; the TRBD1 assignment by TCRdb is unverifiable without DNA. CDR3 size: 15 residues. Germline loops: CDR1 SGHTA, CDR2 FQGNSA. The CDR3 sequence is CASSLGGPGTGELFF.